This T cell receptor beta chain is from a study of blood T cell repertoires in COVID-19 (dated by TCRdb to 2019 to 2021). With respect to the entire study: Collaborator samples came from the United States, Italy and Spain and covered acute and convalescent phases of COVID-19. Deeply sampled blood TCRbeta repertoires from subjects exposed to, actively infected with, or recovered from COVID-19 were included in the dataset. The prospective study material was composed of cDNA or gDNA derived from T cells, B-cell-depleted T cells, or PBMCs. Samples were obtained from the ongoing ImmuneRACE study (first 160 participants) and from some 1,200 subjects provided by 6 global collaborators. Sample metadata almost always included a de-identified subject ID, COVID-19 status, age in years and sex. Where HLA class I and class II types were available, the types were taken from metadata supplied by the sample provider, not from assay-based typing. The repertoires were released in a freely available public database intended as a resource for research on the immune response to SARS-CoV-2.

Points on this clone: This clone's antigen is unknown. Per-base quality was not reported, and no clone a single base away is much larger than it.

Paper-wide results and their limitations: The amount of clinical and demographic metadata varied by source and participant and was provided uncurated.

One collaborating source in Seattle enrolled patients while the patients were actively infected and followed the patients over time throughout the course of disease. Whole blood was collected in K2EDTA tubes by collaborating institutions according to the institutions' own protocols. For TCRbeta analysis, collaborators shipped samples in one of three forms: frozen whole blood, isolated PBMCs, or DNA extracted from either of those sample types. V drops 2 bases and J drops 4 bases, leaving 11 bases in between. The CDR3 runs 14 amino acids, cysteine and phenylalanine included. Only the CDR3 part of the read is kept: 42 bases, read in frame from the first base. CDR1 and CDR2 (KGHSH, LQKENI) derive from the germline V gene. The immunoSEQ Assay, a bias-controlled multiplex PCR, was used to amplify TCRbeta CDR3 regions from genomic DNA. On the study's bioinformatics: Nucleated cell counts per sample were estimated from amplification of reference gene primers within the assay. To quantify the absolute abundance of each unique TCRbeta CDR3 rearrangement, sequence reads were collapsed and filtered. Productive Simpson clonality was computed per sample as the square root of Simpson's diversity index over productive rearrangements. The source is immuneACCESS, and TCRdb retained only in-frame sequences with V and J called. Part of the clones is not carried over; for the studies checked, unresolved V genes explain less than half of this, and the remainder is unexplained. D and trimming come from the DNA, and the V and J calls and clone size come from that table. This sample holds 90,000 to 100,000 clones; approximately 90% were observed only once. The ten largest clones add up to approximately 20% of the sample.

This sequence originates from an older woman with COVID-19, enrolled during active disease. The chain is assembled from TRBV18 and TRBJ2-5; the D gene is possibly TRBD1, with 5 bases matching. Sequenced material: peripheral blood. The DNA reads as follows: TGTGCCAGCTCACCAGGGGCAGTCCGAGAGACCCAGTACTTC. The encoded protein is CASSPGAVRETQYF. Full variable domain (CDR3 extended with the reference TRBV18 and TRBJ2-5 proteins): NAGVMQNPRHLVRRRGQEARLRCSPMKGHSHVYWYRQLPEEGLKFMVYLQKENIIDESGMPKERFSAEFPKEGPSILRIQQVVRGDSAAYFCASSPGAVRETQYFGPGTRLLVL.